This T cell receptor (beta chain) was sequenced for a study of T-cell memory formation after mild COVID-19. Findings and caveats of the study: Detection of some responders pre-infection suggested pre-existing cross-reactive memory T cells participated. CD4+ contracting clones were found mainly in CM and EM, and CD8+ ones in EMRA.

Concerning this clonotype: The antigen remains undetermined.

In TCRdb, the 5' RACE reads were re-called with MiXCR into one record per CDR3 protein. Among 250,000 to 300,000 distinct CDR3 sequences listed, 7.5% to 9.5% were seen once. V lost 0 bases, J lost 5 bases, and 14 bases lay in between. The CDR3 has 15 residues. Germline V gene data show CDR1 as SGHRS and CDR2 as YFSETQ. The TCR comes from a man aged 18 to 29 who had mild COVID-19 (a few samples of this study predate the infection). Cell type and time point are not known. The chain combines TRBV5-1 with TRBJ1-2, with D perhaps matching TRBD1 (5 bases). Sequencing was performed on PBMCs or a T cell subset sorted from them (not recorded which). CDR3 region: CASSLGDRWGYGYTF. In nucleotides, the CDR3 is TGCGCCAGCAGCTTGGGGGATCGGTGGGGGTATGGCTACACCTTC.